Sequencing of this T cell receptor beta chain was carried out in a study of T cell responses to AZD1222 COVID-19 vaccine. Study information: Timing groups of about 4 and about 12 weeks for second doses were pooled.

Produced via immunoSEQ multiplex PCR; TCRdb's table is partial and in-frame only. The sample holds 100,000 to 150,000 clones, about nine tenths seen once. Study-wide points: Vaccination with two AZD1222 doses was followed by a rise in Spike-specific TCR breadth and depth. Seropositive status at baseline applied to only a handful of AZD1222 recipients. The study reported that nearly half of spike-specific TCRs target unmutated variant regions.

In regard to this clone: Its antigen is unidentified.

The germline V gene has CDR1 MDHEN and CDR2 SYDVKM. The CDR3 totals 14 residues. With 6 bases removed from V and 10 bases from J, the gap between germline ends came to 20 bases. The V gene is TRBV28, the J gene TRBJ2-3, with D hard to call. The clonotype originates from an adult in good health. Source: peripheral blood, taken on day 0 of AZD1222 vaccination. The chain's CDR3 is CASSSPPVETPQYF. CDR3 DNA sequence: TGTGCCAGCAGCAGCCCCCCAGTGGAAACTCCGCAGTATTTT.